This T cell receptor (beta chain) was profiled in a study of cytomegalovirus exposure and HLA in healthy donors. The PCR employed 60 Vbeta primers together with 13 Jbeta primers. Assay used: immunoSEQ multiplex PCR; TCRdb lists only in-frame clones, some missing. In the table there are roughly 220,000 clones, 75% to 85% of which are singletons. Despite likely unrecorded immune exposures, the donors were nominally healthy at the time of sampling. This clone was recorded only once. Trimming cost V 5 bases and J 4 bases; bases outside gene matches: 6. Germline V gene lookup returns CDR1 PRHDT and CDR2 FYEKMQ (reference sequence). The CDR3 is 15 amino acids.

The J gene is TRBJ2-7, the V gene TRBV13; 12 bases line up with TRBD2. The source of this sequence is a woman aged 40 to 49 in good health and CMV-seronegative. The sample comprised PBMCs. CDR3 sequence: CASSRPTSGRYEQYF. CDR3 coding DNA: TGTGCCAGCAGCCGTCCGACTAGCGGGAGATACGAGCAGTACTTC.